The subject of this entry is one T cell receptor (beta chain). Its antigen remains unidentified. The data originate from a study of blood T cells in healthy people across ages. Study-wide findings and caveats: Because sorting was not performed, PBMCs prevented conclusive naive versus antigen-experienced comparison.

Looked up from germline, CDR1 is SGHRS and CDR2 is YFSETQ. The CDR3 runs to 14 residues. V trimming: 0 bases; J trimming: 8 bases; junction bases outside the gene matches: 4. Each sample yielded at least 6 million isolated PBMCs. A J-beta primer mix and a sample-barcoded 5' primer were used in a second PCR of about 7 to 11 cycles. CDR3-containing paired-end reads numbering at least 2.5 million came from each sample. A single record per CDR3 protein comes from TCRdb applying MiXCR to the 5' RACE reads. The table lists 720,000 or so distinct CDR3 sequences, approximately 40% of them singletons. Specimen: blood. This TCR came from a man aged 80 or over in good health. The J gene is TRBJ2-1, the V gene TRBV5-1; 8 positions agree with TRBD2. The CDR3: CASSLVLAADEQFF. The CDR3 DNA is TGCGCCAGCAGCTTGGTACTAGCGGCGGATGAGCAGTTCTTC.